The 9 T cell receptor beta chains given below trace back to one sample, sequenced in a study of shared clonotypes between healthy human individuals. Terminally differentiated effector memory CD45RA+ cells were excluded from the naive CD8 cells, which were CD45RO-negative and positively selected for CCR7. The protocol was immunoSEQ multiplex PCR, while the TCRdb copy is restricted to in-frame clones and leaves out a portion. The sample lists approximately 840,000 clones; about 96% were seen once. The sequenced material came from naive CD8+ T cells sorted from blood. These receptor sequences come from a man aged 30 to 39 in good health.

The CDR3 protein is CSVEEGLNTGELFF. The DNA for the CDR3 is TGCAGCGTTGAAGAAGGGTTGAACACCGGGGAGCTGTTTTTT. J is TRBJ2-2 and V is TRBV29-1; D remains unclear. The CDR3 contains 14 residues. Germline assignment: CDR1 SQVTM and CDR2 ANQGSEA. Trimming left V 0 bases short and J 1 base short, with 6 bases between.

This chain links TRBV4-3 with TRBJ2-2; D is perhaps TRBD2 (6 bases). CDR1 LGHNA and CDR2 YSLEER come from the germline V gene. The V gene lost 5 bases and the J gene lost 6 bases, with 16 bases spanning the gap. The CDR3 spans 15 residues. The CDR3 sequence: CASSVGGAGSGELFF. DNA of the CDR3: TGCGCCAGCAGCGTCGGCGGGGCTGGTTCCGGGGAGCTGTTTTTT.

This sequence joins TRBV28 and TRBJ2-6; D not certain. The CDR3 has 18 amino acids. In germline, CDR1 is MDHEN, CDR2 SYDVKM. The V end lost 6 bases, the J end lost 0 bases, and 18 bases lay between the germline ends. The CDR3 spells CASSNLFPARSGANVLTF. The CDR3 DNA reads as TGTGCCAGCAGCAATCTATTTCCAGCACGCTCTGGGGCCAACGTCCTGACTTTC.

The chain has TRBV7-8 and TRBJ2-7; D tentatively fits TRBD1 or TRBD2 (5 bases each). The CDR3 has 15 residues. Trimming pared 3 bases from V and 3 bases from J, leaving 15 bases between. From germline, CDR1 is SGHVS and CDR2 FQNEAQ. The CDR3 nucleotides are TGTGCCAGCAGCTTTCGTTCCGGGGCCCTCTACGAGCAGTACTTC. Its translation: CASSFRSGALYEQYF.

This clone showed up just once. The rearrangement joins TRBV5-1 to TRBJ1-2; D is possibly TRBD1 (6 bases). Germline values: CDR1 SGHRS, CDR2 YFSETQ. The CDR3 is 13 amino acids. Trimming took 0 bases from V and 4 from J, leaving 7 bases between them. The CDR3 bases are TGCGCCAGCAGCTTGGGCAGGGGCTATGGCTACACCTTC. It encodes CASSLGRGYGYTF.

This chain joins TRBV28 and TRBJ2-7; weak D call: TRBD1 (5 bases). There are 12 residues in the CDR3. Germline V gene sequence: CDR1 MDHEN, CDR2 SYDVKM. Between the trimmed V and J ends, which lost 6 bases and 2 bases, there was a span of 8 bases. The CDR3 here is CASSPTAYEQYF. CDR3 DNA sequence: TGTGCCAGCAGCCCGACAGCCTACGAGCAGTACTTC.

The CDR3, as DNA: TGCAGCGCCCCTGCTGGGGACACCGGGGAGCTGTTTTTT. Translating gives CSAPAGDTGELFF. J is TRBJ2-2 and V is TRBV29-1; no clear D. The CDR3 contains 13 residues. Trimming left V 7 bases short and J 3 bases short, with 12 bases between. Per the germline V gene, CDR1 is SQVTM and CDR2 is ANQGSEA.

The rearrangement joins TRBV19 to TRBJ2-4; 7 nucleotides agree with TRBD1. The germline V gene encodes CDR1 LNHDA and CDR2 SQIVND (reference sequence). Unmatched junction bases numbered 8, after V lost 3 bases and J lost 9 bases. The CDR3 extends over 14 amino acids. Here the CDR3 reads CASSINSPGGIQYF. Written as DNA, the CDR3 is TGTGCCAGTAGTATCAACAGCCCAGGGGGCATTCAGTACTTC.

This chain connects TRBV6-5 to TRBJ2-2; 7 bases fit TRBD1. CDR3 length: 15 residues. V gave up 1 base and J gave up 7 bases; unmatched junction bases: 6. Germline CDR1 and CDR2: MNHEY and SVGAGI. CDR3 loop: CASSYFQGEGGELFF. In DNA form, the CDR3 reads TGTGCCAGCAGTTACTTCCAGGGGGAAGGCGGGGAGCTGTTTTTT.